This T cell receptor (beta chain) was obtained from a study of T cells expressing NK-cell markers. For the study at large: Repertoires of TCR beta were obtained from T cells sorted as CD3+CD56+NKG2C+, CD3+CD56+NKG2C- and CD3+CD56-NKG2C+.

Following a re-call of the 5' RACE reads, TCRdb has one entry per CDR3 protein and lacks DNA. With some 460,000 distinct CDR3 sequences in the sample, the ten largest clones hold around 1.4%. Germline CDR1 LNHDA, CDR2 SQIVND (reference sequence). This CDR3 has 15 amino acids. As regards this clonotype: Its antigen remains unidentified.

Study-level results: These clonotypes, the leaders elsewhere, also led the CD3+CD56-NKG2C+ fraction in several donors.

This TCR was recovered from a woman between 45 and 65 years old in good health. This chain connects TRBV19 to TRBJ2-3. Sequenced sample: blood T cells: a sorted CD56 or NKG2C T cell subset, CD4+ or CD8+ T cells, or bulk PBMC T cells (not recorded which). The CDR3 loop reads CASSIDRWAISTQYF.